This paragraph covers one TCR beta chain sequence. Its antigen is unidentified. Sequencing used immunoSEQ multiplex PCR; TCRdb keeps in-frame clones, though not all of them. Of tens of thousands of clones listed, around 82% are singletons. The sample comes from a study of OX40 agonist ivuxolimab in advanced cancers. Study-wide points: Within 6 weeks, CD4+ and CD8+ blood T cells expanded clonally at 0.1 to 3.0 mg/kg. Averaging showed that CD8+ T cells had more expanded clones than CD4+ did.

Patients with autoimmune history or systemic immunosuppression were excluded. Germline loops: CDR1 MNHEY, CDR2 SVGAGI. Trimming at V came to 0 bases and at J to 5 bases, leaving 3 bases not matched to a gene. This CDR3 region has 15 residues. The gene calls are TRBV6-5 and TRBJ2-5; 10 nucleotides line up with TRBD2. This TCR was sampled from an adult with an advanced solid tumor such as melanoma, head and neck, liver or kidney cancer. The input for sequencing was CD4+ or CD8+ T cells sorted from blood, taken in a trial of the OX40 agonist ivuxolimab. The CDR3 sequence is CASSYSTSGRETQYF. The CDR3 DNA follows: TGTGCCAGCAGTTACTCGACTAGCGGGCGGGAGACCCAGTACTTC.